The TCR beta chain under discussion was sequenced for a study of long-term antiretroviral therapy in people with HIV. The study's findings and limits: All time points showed a repertoire dominated by clones expanded before ART. Post-ART diversity increased but stayed below transplant donor controls.

This clone occurred once. Its target is unknown. The trim removed 2 bases at V and 9 bases at J, leaving 1 base unmatched. Germline V gene lookup returns CDR1 MRHNA and CDR2 SNTAGT. The CDR3 covers 15 residues. Running of the v3.0 immunoSEQ assay took place at survey level. The method was immunoSEQ multiplex PCR; TCRdb's version includes in-frame clones alone and lacks a portion of them. The sample lists about 20,000 clones, approximately 80% occurring once. No fewer than two post-ART and no fewer than one pre-ART PBMC samples existed for each donor. Amounts of roughly 0.85-10 million cryopreserved PBMC were held in the samples before DNA extraction.

Source: unsorted PBMCs, taken 5.9 years after starting antiretroviral therapy. The clonotype originates from a man aged 25-40 years with HIV. This chain links TRBV6-4 with TRBJ2-1; the match to TRBD2 covers 16 bases. The CDR3 is CASSDGTSGGAEQFF. The CDR3 DNA reads TGTGCCAGCAGTGACGGGACTAGCGGGGGGGCTGAGCAGTTCTTC.